This passage covers 30 T cell receptor beta chains from one sample sequenced in a study of shared clonotypes between healthy human individuals. Produced via immunoSEQ multiplex PCR; TCRdb's table is partial and in-frame only. Of about 1.5 million clones in the sample, around 98% were seen once. Input material: naive CD4+ T cells sorted from blood. Subset specified: CD45RA+ positively selected. These TCRs come from a man aged 25 to 40 in good health.

The V and J genes are TRBV7-3 and TRBJ2-1; TRBD2 matches 7 bases. The V gene's germline CDR1 is SGHTA and CDR2 FQGTGA. The ends lost 3 bases at V and 6 bases at J; junction bases unmatched: 14. The CDR3 runs to 17 residues. Written as DNA, the CDR3 is TGTGCCAGCAGCTTCTTGCCGAGCGGGGAGAGCGGCAATGAGCAGTTCTTC. Its protein product is CASSFLPSGESGNEQFF.

This chain connects TRBV6-1 to TRBJ2-1; 7 nucleotides line up with TRBD2. V lost 7 bases to trimming and J lost 8 bases; unmatched junction nucleotides: 14. The length of the CDR3 is 15 residues. Germline V gene sequence: CDR1 MNHNS, CDR2 SASEGT. The CDR3 DNA is TGTGCCAGCACCCTGCTACCGGGTGCGGGAGATGAGCAGTTCTTC. This codes for CASTLLPGAGDEQFF.

This chain joins TRBV7-2 and TRBJ2-3; 7 bases agree with TRBD2. With V trimmed by 2 bases and J by 5 bases, 7 bases remained unmatched. The CDR3 is 15 amino acids. The germline CDR1 and CDR2 sequences are SGHTA and FQGNSA. CDR3: CASSLRSGGVDTQYF. The CDR3 region has the DNA TGTGCCAGCAGCTTACGCTCGGGAGGTGTAGATACGCAGTATTTT. Based on the CDR3 plus reference TRBV7-2 and TRBJ2-3, the full variable domain is GAGVSQSPSNKVTEKGKDVELRCDPISGHTALYWYRQSLGQGLEFLIYFQGNSAPDKSGLPSDRFSAERTGGSVSTLTIQRTQQEDSAVYLCASSLRSGGVDTQYFGPGTRLTVL.

This rearrangement joins TRBV7-9 to TRBJ1-1, with 7 bases identical to TRBD1. Per the germline V gene, CDR1 is SEHNR and CDR2 is FQNEAQ (reference sequence). The CDR3 sequence is 13 residues long. J was trimmed by 5 bases and V by 5 bases; bases with no gene match: 5. The CDR3 coding sequence is TGTGCCAGCAGCCCTAAACAGGGGACTGAAGCTTTCTTT. It is translated as CASSPKQGTEAFF.

The gene calls are TRBV7-9 and TRBJ1-4; 7 bases agree with TRBD1. Germline CDR1 SEHNR, CDR2 FQNEAQ (reference sequence). V gave up 5 bases and J gave up 2 bases; unmatched junction bases: 5. This CDR3 is built from 15 residues. In nucleotides, the CDR3 is TGTGCCAGCAGCACGGGACAGCAGACTAATGAAAAACTGTTTTTT. Protein product: CASSTGQQTNEKLFF.

The chain is built from TRBV5-1 and TRBJ2-1; 9 positions match TRBD1. The J segment lost 5 bases and the V segment lost 3 bases, leaving 3 bases of the junction unmatched. The CDR3 covers 14 residues. Germline CDR1 is SGHRS and CDR2 is YFSETQ. The CDR3 sequence: CASSWTGDNNEQFF. The DNA of the CDR3 is TGCGCCAGCAGCTGGACAGGGGATAACAATGAGCAGTTCTTC.

The rearrangement uses TRBV11-2 and TRBJ2-7, with a possible D match to TRBD1 (5 bases). Germline lookup yields CDR1 SGHAT and CDR2 FQNNGV. The CDR3 is 15 residues long. The V end lost 5 bases, the J end lost 0 bases, and 14 bases lay between the germline ends. The CDR3 spells CASSTKPDSSYEQYF. The CDR3 DNA sequence: TGTGCCAGCAGCACCAAGCCCGACAGCTCCTACGAGCAGTACTTC.

The V gene is TRBV4-1, the J gene TRBJ1-2; D call uncertain. V shed 1 base and J shed 3 bases, with 12 bases lying between them. The CDR3 runs 15 residues. Germline V lookup: CDR1 MGHRA, CDR2 YSYEKL. The CDR3 here is CASSQGPVTDYGYTF. The CDR3 nucleotides read TGCGCCAGCAGCCAAGGTCCGGTCACAGACTATGGCTACACCTTC.

The V and J genes are TRBV5-5 and TRBJ2-7; 10 bases line up with TRBD2. CDR3 size: 15 residues. V was clipped by 0 bases and J by 5 bases; unmatched bases: 5. Germline V gene lookup returns CDR1 SGHKS and CDR2 YYEKEE (reference sequence). In DNA, the CDR3 is TGTGCCAGCAGCTTGGTCACTAGCGGGACTCACGAGCAGTACTTC. This sequence encodes CASSLVTSGTHEQYF.

The chain couples TRBV18 to TRBJ2-7, with no clear D. Germline CDR1 is KGHSH and CDR2 is LQKENI. Trimming took 2 bases from V and 6 from J, leaving 14 bases between them. The CDR3 covers 14 residues. In nucleotides, the CDR3 is TGTGCCAGCTCACCAAATGAATTCACGCGCGAGCAGTACTTC. Translated, it gives CASSPNEFTREQYF.

The chain combines TRBV5-1 with TRBJ2-7; unclear D gene. The CDR3 is 17 amino acids. The V gene lost 3 bases and the J gene lost 1 base, with 20 bases spanning the gap. Germline CDR1 is SGHRS and CDR2 is YFSETQ. CDR3 in amino acids: CASSSGRPSGFSYEQYF. In nucleotides, the CDR3 is TGCGCCAGCAGCTCGGGCCGCCCAAGTGGTTTTTCCTACGAGCAGTACTTC.

The genes are TRBV27 and TRBJ2-5, with TRBD2 identical over 9 bases. Germline CDR1 is MNHEY and CDR2 is SMNVEV (reference sequence). This CDR3 has 16 residues. V trimming: 5 bases; J trimming: 5 bases; junction bases outside the gene matches: 12. The CDR3 sequence: CASSPLRAGGPETQYF. The CDR3 coding sequence is TGTGCCAGCAGTCCCCTACGAGCGGGAGGCCCGGAGACCCAGTACTTC.

The chain recombines TRBV20-1 with TRBJ1-1, with D unresolved. The V gene's germline CDR1 is DFQATT and CDR2 SNEGSKA (reference sequence). V was pared by 3 bases and J by 10 bases, with 12 bases between. CDR3 length: 11 residues. CDR3 in amino acids: CSARQASGAFF. In DNA, the CDR3 is TGCAGTGCTAGGCAGGCTAGCGGAGCTTTCTTT.

The chain carries TRBV29-1 and TRBJ2-5; TRBD2 is a possible D gene (6 bases). CDR3 length: 14 amino acids. Trimming removed 2 bases from V and 4 bases from J, with 14 bases in between. Germline V gene data show CDR1 as SQVTM and CDR2 as ANQGSEA. The CDR3 DNA reads TGCAGCGTTGAAATCGGGAGTCCGGGAGAGACCCAGTACTTC. As protein: CSVEIGSPGETQYF.

As for this clone: In the same sample, other DNA sequences code for this CDR3. The gene calls are TRBV9 and TRBJ1-3; D is uncertain. The length of the CDR3 is 13 residues. Germline V gene data show CDR1 as SGDLS and CDR2 as YYNGEE. The germline V and J ends were trimmed by 0 bases and 1 base, with 2 bases remaining between them. This chain's CDR3 is CASSVASGNTIYF. CDR3 in DNA: TGTGCCAGCAGCGTAGCTTCTGGAAACACCATATATTTT.

J is TRBJ1-1 and V is TRBV5-1, with a possible D match to TRBD1 (6 bases). Trimming removed 1 base at V and 0 bases at J, with 16 bases between. The CDR3 is 17 residues long. The germline V gene has CDR1 SGHRS and CDR2 YFSETQ. As DNA, the CDR3 is TGCGCCAGCAGCTTGCCCCAGACCACAGGGCTGAACACTGAAGCTTTCTTT. As protein: CASSLPQTTGLNTEAFF.

This chain uses TRBV28 with TRBJ1-1; D gene uncertain. Per the germline V gene, CDR1 is MDHEN and CDR2 is SYDVKM. Deletions cut 3 bases from V and 5 bases from J, with 16 bases between. The CDR3 has 15 residues. The CDR3 protein is CASSFWEQRRTEAFF. The CDR3 DNA is TGTGCCAGCAGTTTCTGGGAACAAAGAAGGACTGAAGCTTTCTTT. Drawing the rest from reference TRBV28 and TRBJ1-1, the complete variable domain is DVKVTQSSRYLVKRTGEKVFLECVQDMDHENMFWYRQDPGLGLRLIYFSYDVKMKEKGDIPEGYSVSREKKERFSLILESASTNQTSMYLCASSFWEQRRTEAFFGQGTRLTVV.

V is TRBV18 and J is TRBJ1-1; D unresolved. The CDR3 runs to 15 residues. V lost 3 bases and J lost 0, with 11 bases in between. In germline, CDR1 is KGHSH, CDR2 LQKENI. In DNA, the CDR3 is TGTGCCAGCTCACCTAACTCGGAGATGAACACTGAAGCTTTCTTT. This sequence encodes CASSPNSEMNTEAFF. Full variable domain (rest looked up from reference TRBV18 and TRBJ1-1): NAGVMQNPRHLVRRRGQEARLRCSPMKGHSHVYWYRQLPEEGLKFMVYLQKENIIDESGMPKERFSAEFPKEGPSILRIQQVVRGDSAAYFCASSPNSEMNTEAFFGQGTRLTVV.

Concerning this clone: At the DNA level, this CDR3 is encoded by other sequences in the same sample as well. The CDR3 reads CASSPTGAPYEQYF. In nucleotides, the CDR3 is TGTGCCAGCTCTCCGACAGGGGCCCCCTACGAGCAGTACTTC. The gene calls are TRBV18 and TRBJ2-7, with 8 bases fitting TRBD1. Germline lookup yields CDR1 KGHSH and CDR2 LQKENI. V lost 6 bases, J lost 2 bases, and 6 bases stayed unmatched. The CDR3 loop spans 14 amino acids.

A note on this clone: Other DNA sequences from this sample encode an identical CDR3 as well. The chain has TRBV28 and TRBJ1-5; D call uncertain. Germline CDR1 reads MDHEN; CDR2 reads SYDVKM. V was cut by 1 base and J by 7 bases, with 5 bases left in between. This CDR3 spans 12 amino acids. This chain's CDR3 is CASSLSRQPQHF. CDR3 coding DNA: TGTGCCAGCAGTTTATCCCGGCAGCCCCAGCATTTT.

The chain links TRBV4-1 to TRBJ2-1, with D perhaps matching TRBD1 or TRBD2 (5 bases each). V was trimmed by 5 bases and J by 10 bases, leaving 21 bases between them. This CDR3 has 15 amino acids. Germline CDR1 is MGHRA and CDR2 is YSYEKL. The CDR3 bases are TGCGCCAGCAGCGGTGGGGCGGGCCAGAGTAGGGAGCAGTTCTTC. Its protein product is CASSGGAGQSREQFF.

The CDR3: CASSAPVGEQFF. The CDR3 bases are TGTGCCAGCAGTGCTCCCGTGGGAGAGCAGTTCTTC. V and J are TRBV6-6 and TRBJ2-1; D ambiguous. The CDR3 runs 12 residues. CDR1 and CDR2 (germline): MNHNY, SVGAGI (reference sequence). V was cut by 5 bases and J by 10 bases, with 12 bases left in between.

This sequence joins TRBV5-1 and TRBJ2-2; no clear D gene. The ends were cut back, 0 bases at V and 5 bases at J, with 8 bases in the middle. CDR3 size: 14 residues. Looked up from germline, CDR1 is SGHRS and CDR2 is YFSETQ. The CDR3 nucleotides are TGCGCCAGCAGCTTGGTGACACCTACCGGGGAGCTGTTTTTT. Its translation: CASSLVTPTGELFF.

This chain joins TRBV7-6 and TRBJ2-5; D gene uncertain. Germline values: CDR1 SGHVS, CDR2 FNYEAQ. The CDR3 length is 15 residues. The V and J ends lost 0 bases and 4 bases respectively, with 12 bases between them. The CDR3 DNA reads as TGTGCCAGCAGCTTAGCGCTTGGTCTAGGAGAGACCCAGTACTTC. It is translated as CASSLALGLGETQYF.

This rearrangement joins TRBV5-4 to TRBJ2-1, with no clear D. Germline values: CDR1 SGHNT, CDR2 YYREEE (reference sequence). V was pared by 1 base and J by 1 base, with 6 bases between. The CDR3 covers 14 residues. CDR3 sequence reads: CASSLPQSYNEQFF. CDR3 nucleotides: TGTGCCAGCAGCTTGCCCCAGTCCTACAATGAGCAGTTCTTC.

The chain carries TRBV5-1 and TRBJ2-1, with 14 bases identical to TRBD2. J gave up 9 bases and V 4 bases, and 12 bases lay outside the gene matches. Germline assignment: CDR1 SGHRS and CDR2 YFSETQ. CDR3 length equals 17 residues. CDR3 coding DNA: TGCGCCAGCAGCACCGGTGGACTAGCGGGAGGATACGGTGAGCAGTTCTTC. Translation: CASSTGGLAGGYGEQFF. Full variable domain (remainder filled in from reference TRBV5-1 and TRBJ2-1): KAGVTQTPRYLIKTRGQQVTLSCSPISGHRSVSWYQQTPGQGLQFLFEYFSETQRNKGNFPGRFSGRQFSNSRSEMNVSTLELGDSALYLCASSTGGLAGGYGEQFFGPGTRLTVL.

The genes are TRBV15 and TRBJ1-3, with D unclear. The V end lost 3 bases, the J end lost 2 bases, and 14 bases lay between the germline ends. Looked up from germline, CDR1 is LNHNV and CDR2 is YYDKDF (reference sequence). The CDR3 is 16 residues long. CDR3 sequence: CATSRVGVWAGNTIYF. The DNA of the CDR3 is TGTGCCACCAGCAGGGTGGGTGTGTGGGCTGGAAACACCATATATTTT.

The chain uses TRBV5-1 and TRBJ2-6, with TRBD1 matching 9 bases. J lost 0 bases, V lost 0 bases, and 1 base had no gene match. The CDR3 is made up of 17 amino acids. The germline V gene has CDR1 SGHRS and CDR2 YFSETQ. The CDR3 protein is CASSLGDRDSGANVLTF. For the CDR3, the DNA is TGCGCCAGCAGCTTGGGGGACAGGGACTCTGGGGCCAACGTCCTGACTTTC.

This sequence joins TRBV30 and TRBJ2-2; D remains unclear. The CDR3 runs 15 residues. The germline V and J ends were trimmed by 5 bases and 4 bases, with 17 bases remaining between them. Germline lookup yields CDR1 GTSNPN and CDR2 SVGIG (reference sequence). The CDR3 loop is CAWASPRQLTGELFF. The CDR3 bases are TGTGCCTGGGCGTCCCCGAGACAACTCACCGGGGAGCTGTTTTTT.

This chain connects TRBV13 to TRBJ2-5, with 8 bases fitting TRBD1. Germline CDR1 PRHDT, CDR2 FYEKMQ (reference sequence). Trimming took 0 bases from V and 5 from J; bases not matched to a gene: 8. The CDR3 is made up of 16 amino acids. The CDR3: CASSLGQQGVVETQYF. The CDR3 coding sequence is TGTGCCAGCAGCTTAGGCCAACAGGGGGTTGTGGAGACCCAGTACTTC. The variable domain in full, completed from reference TRBV13 and TRBJ2-5, reads AAGVIQSPRHLIKEKRETATLKCYPIPRHDTVYWYQQGPGQDPQFLISFYEKMQSDKGSIPDRFSAQQFSDYHSELNMSSLELGDSALYFCASSLGQQGVVETQYFGPGTRLLVL.